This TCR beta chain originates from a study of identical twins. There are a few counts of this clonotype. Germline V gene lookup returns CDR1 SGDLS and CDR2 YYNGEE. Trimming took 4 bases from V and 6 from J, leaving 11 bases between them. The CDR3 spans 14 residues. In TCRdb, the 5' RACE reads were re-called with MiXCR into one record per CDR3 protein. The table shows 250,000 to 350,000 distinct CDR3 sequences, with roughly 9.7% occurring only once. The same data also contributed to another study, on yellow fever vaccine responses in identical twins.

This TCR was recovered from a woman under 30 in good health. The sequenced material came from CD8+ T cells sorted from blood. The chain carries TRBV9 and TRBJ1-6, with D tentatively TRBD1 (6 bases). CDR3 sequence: CASSTTGLNSPLHF. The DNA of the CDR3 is TGTGCCAGCAGCACCACAGGGCTTAATTCACCCCTCCACTTT.